The 9 T cell receptor beta chains below come from one sample, sequenced in a study of cytomegalovirus exposure and HLA in healthy donors. PCR primers comprised 60 Vbeta and 13 Jbeta primers. The protocol was immunoSEQ multiplex PCR, while the TCRdb copy is restricted to in-frame clones and leaves out a portion. This sample has about 200,000 clones, with about 81% found just once. Sequencing input: PBMCs. The receptors originated from a woman in her fifties or sixties in good health and CMV-seropositive.

The chain carries TRBV5-1 and TRBJ2-5, with TRBD2 identical over 9 bases. There are 16 residues in the CDR3. V gave up 7 bases and J gave up 0 bases; unmatched junction bases: 10. The germline gives CDR1 SGHRS, CDR2 YFSETQ. The CDR3 nucleotides are TGCGCCAGCCGGAGCGGACTAGCGACAAACCAAGAGACCCAGTACTTC. Residues: CASRSGLATNQETQYF. Filled out from reference TRBV5-1 and TRBJ2-5, the complete variable domain reads KAGVTQTPRYLIKTRGQQVTLSCSPISGHRSVSWYQQTPGQGLQFLFEYFSETQRNKGNFPGRFSGRQFSNSRSEMNVSTLELGDSALYLCASRSGLATNQETQYFGPGTRLLVL.

V usage is TRBV11-3 and J usage is TRBJ1-1; TRBD1 matches at 8 bases. CDR1 SGHNT and CDR2 YENEEA come from the germline V gene. The trim removed 3 bases at V and 8 bases at J, leaving 5 bases unmatched. The CDR3 extends over 13 amino acids. The CDR3 spells CASSFDGQGEAFF. The CDR3 DNA is TGTGCCAGCAGCTTCGATGGACAGGGCGAAGCTTTCTTT.

This clone was seen only a few times. The chain recombines TRBV19 with TRBJ1-2; D possibly corresponds to TRBD1 (5 bases). CDR1 LNHDA and CDR2 SQIVND come from the germline V gene (reference sequence). This CDR3 region has 15 residues. V lost 5 bases and J 3 bases, leaving 16 bases between the germline ends. CDR3 residues: CASSPEGGGYYGYTF. The CDR3 DNA is TGTGCCAGTAGTCCGGAGGGCGGGGGATACTATGGCTACACCTTC.

This rearrangement joins TRBV10-3 to TRBJ1-2; perhaps TRBD1 as D (6 bases). CDR3 length equals 14 residues. The V end was cut by 6 bases, the J end by 3 bases, with 14 bases between. CDR1 is ENHRY, CDR2 SYGVKD, per germline. The CDR3 loop reads CAISSRDTYYGYTF. The CDR3 region has the DNA TGTGCCATCAGCTCCAGGGACACCTACTATGGCTACACCTTC.

The chain employs TRBV7-9 and TRBJ2-7; possible D gene TRBD2, 5 bases. Germline CDR1 is SEHNR and CDR2 is FQNEAQ (reference sequence). Trimming pared 3 bases from V and 7 bases from J, leaving 10 bases between. The CDR3 totals 12 residues. CDR3 bases: TGTGCCAGCAGCTTCGGACTGGCTGAGCAGTACTTC. Translation gives CASSFGLAEQYF.

This clone was found a few times. The chain employs TRBV27 and TRBJ1-1; maybe TRBD1 (6 bases). The germline gives CDR1 MNHEY, CDR2 SMNVEV (reference sequence). V was clipped by 0 bases and J by 2 bases, with 7 bases between them. The CDR3 length is 14 residues. The CDR3 region has the DNA TGTGCCAGCAGTTTATCGGACAGCAACACTGAAGCTTTCTTT. Residues: CASSLSDSNTEAFF.

This clone is a singleton in its sample. The chain has TRBV6-5 and TRBJ2-7, with D tentatively TRBD1 (6 bases). Germline CDR1 MNHEY, CDR2 SVGAGI. Trimming took off 7 bases at V and 3 bases at J, with 16 bases between the two ends. The length of the CDR3 is 14 residues. The CDR3 here is CASKMQGDNYEQYF. DNA of the CDR3: TGTGCCAGCAAAATGCAAGGGGACAACTACGAGCAGTACTTC.

V is TRBV30 and J is TRBJ2-2; D remains unclear. CDR3 length: 14 amino acids. The germline V gene encodes CDR1 GTSNPN and CDR2 SVGIG (reference sequence). The V end lost 3 bases, the J end lost 6 bases, and 14 bases lay between the germline ends. CDR3 DNA sequence: TGTGCCTGGAGAAGCGTCCAGAGTCCCGGGGAGCTGTTTTTT. Its protein product is CAWRSVQSPGELFF.

V is TRBV29-1 and J is TRBJ2-4, with TRBD2 matching 11 bases. CDR3 size: 15 residues. The V segment lost 4 bases and the J segment 4 bases; nucleotides outside the gene matches: 6. Looked up from germline, CDR1 is SQVTM and CDR2 is ANQGSEA. This CDR3 is CSVVGSGGGKNIQYF. Written as DNA, the CDR3 is TGCAGCGTTGTGGGTAGCGGGGGGGGAAAAAACATTCAGTACTTC.